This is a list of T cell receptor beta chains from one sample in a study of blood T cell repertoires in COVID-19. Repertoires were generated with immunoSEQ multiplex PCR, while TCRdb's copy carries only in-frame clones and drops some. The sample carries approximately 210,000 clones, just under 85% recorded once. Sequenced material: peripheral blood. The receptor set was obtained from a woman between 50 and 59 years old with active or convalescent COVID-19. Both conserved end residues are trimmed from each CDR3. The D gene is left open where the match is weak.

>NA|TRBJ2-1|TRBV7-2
ASSPGSSYNEQF
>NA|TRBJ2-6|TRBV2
ASSESSRMLGANVLT
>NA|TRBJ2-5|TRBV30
AWSVLGGVTETQY
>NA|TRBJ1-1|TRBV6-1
ASSEERWVNTEAF
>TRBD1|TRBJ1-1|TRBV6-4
ASSAGTESTEAF
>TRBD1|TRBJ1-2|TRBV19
ASSFLGQGDYGYT
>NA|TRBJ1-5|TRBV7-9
ASSFEGDQPQH
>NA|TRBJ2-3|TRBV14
ASSPLGLSTDTQY
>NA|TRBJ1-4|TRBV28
ASWGGRREKLF
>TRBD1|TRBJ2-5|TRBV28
ASRSSGGQETQY
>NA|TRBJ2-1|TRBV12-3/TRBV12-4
ASSFSGGQF
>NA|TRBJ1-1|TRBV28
ASSLTLAVFEAF
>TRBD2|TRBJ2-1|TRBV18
ASSPAIAGGDEQF
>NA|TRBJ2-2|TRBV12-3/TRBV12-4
ASRPDSVGELF
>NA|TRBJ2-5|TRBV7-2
ASSLVPRVQETQY
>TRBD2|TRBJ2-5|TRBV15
ATSRDVGTSGAQETQY
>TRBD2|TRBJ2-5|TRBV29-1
SFAGGGRETQY
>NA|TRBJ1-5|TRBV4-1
ASSQEAAGNQPQH
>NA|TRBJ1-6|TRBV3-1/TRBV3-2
ASSQGRAPSYNSPLH
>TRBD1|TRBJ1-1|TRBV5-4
ASSRDSNTEAF
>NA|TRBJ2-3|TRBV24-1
ATSDTGAPADTQY
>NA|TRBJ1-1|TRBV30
AWMGAGENEAF
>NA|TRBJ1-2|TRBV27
ASSLGQAYGYT
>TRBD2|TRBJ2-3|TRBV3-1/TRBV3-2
ASSRGRAGGWDTQY
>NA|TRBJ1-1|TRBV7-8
ASSFGGYGNTEAF
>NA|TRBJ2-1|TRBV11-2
ASSSDFPSSYNEQF
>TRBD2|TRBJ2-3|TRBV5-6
ASSLSGIADTQY
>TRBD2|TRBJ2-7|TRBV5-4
ASSLAGTSGRAKQY
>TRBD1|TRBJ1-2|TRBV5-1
ASSLGDRGLYGYT
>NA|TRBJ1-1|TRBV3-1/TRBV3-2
ASSPPRPRTEAF
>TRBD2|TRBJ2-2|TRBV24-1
ATSDDSGGPQTGELF
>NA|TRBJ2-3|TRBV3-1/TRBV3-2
ASSQGLARAVDTQY